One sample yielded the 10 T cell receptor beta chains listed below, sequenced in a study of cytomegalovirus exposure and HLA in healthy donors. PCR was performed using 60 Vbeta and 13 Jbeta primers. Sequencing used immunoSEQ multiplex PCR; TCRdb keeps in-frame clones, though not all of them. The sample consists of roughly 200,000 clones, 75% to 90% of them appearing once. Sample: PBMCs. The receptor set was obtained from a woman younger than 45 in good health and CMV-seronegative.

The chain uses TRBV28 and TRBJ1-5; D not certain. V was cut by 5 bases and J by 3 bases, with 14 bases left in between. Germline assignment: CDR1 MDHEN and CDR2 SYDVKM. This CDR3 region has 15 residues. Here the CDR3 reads CASSPHSGLNQPQHF. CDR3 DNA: TGTGCCAGCAGTCCCCACTCCGGTCTCAATCAGCCCCAGCATTTT.

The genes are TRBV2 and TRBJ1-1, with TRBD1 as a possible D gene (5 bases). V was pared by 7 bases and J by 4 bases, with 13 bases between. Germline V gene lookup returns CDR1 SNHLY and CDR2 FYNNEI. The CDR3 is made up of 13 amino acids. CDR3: CASKGRAATEAFF. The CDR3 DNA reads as TGTGCCAGCAAGGGCAGGGCCGCCACTGAAGCTTTCTTT.

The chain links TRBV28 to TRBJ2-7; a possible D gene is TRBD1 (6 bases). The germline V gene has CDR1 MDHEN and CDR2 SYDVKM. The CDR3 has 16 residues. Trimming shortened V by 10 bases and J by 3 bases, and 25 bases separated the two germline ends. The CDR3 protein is CATLGAGFSLYYEQYF. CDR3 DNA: TGTGCCACCCTGGGGGCAGGGTTTTCCCTTTACTACGAGCAGTACTTC.

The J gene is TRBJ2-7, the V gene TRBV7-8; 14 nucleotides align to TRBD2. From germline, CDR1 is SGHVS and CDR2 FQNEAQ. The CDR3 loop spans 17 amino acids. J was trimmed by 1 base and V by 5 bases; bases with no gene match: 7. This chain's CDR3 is CASSPPGTSGSSYEQYF. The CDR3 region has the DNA TGTGCCAGCAGCCCTCCCGGGACTAGCGGGAGTTCCTACGAGCAGTACTTC. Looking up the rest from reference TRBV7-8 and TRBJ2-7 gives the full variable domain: GAGVSQSPRYKVAKRGQDVALRCDPISGHVSLFWYQQALGQGPEFLTYFQNEAQLDKSGLPSDRFFAERPEGSVSTLKIQRTQQEDSAVYLCASSPPGTSGSSYEQYFGPGTRLTVT.

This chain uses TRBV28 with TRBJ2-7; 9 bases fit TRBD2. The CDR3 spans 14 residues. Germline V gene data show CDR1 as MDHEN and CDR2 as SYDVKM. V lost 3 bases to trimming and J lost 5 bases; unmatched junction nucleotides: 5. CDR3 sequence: CASSFLSGSNEQYF. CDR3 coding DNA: TGTGCCAGCAGTTTCCTTAGCGGGAGCAACGAGCAGTACTTC. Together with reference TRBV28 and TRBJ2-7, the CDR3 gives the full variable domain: DVKVTQSSRYLVKRTGEKVFLECVQDMDHENMFWYRQDPGLGLRLIYFSYDVKMKEKGDIPEGYSVSREKKERFSLILESASTNQTSMYLCASSFLSGSNEQYFGPGTRLTVT.

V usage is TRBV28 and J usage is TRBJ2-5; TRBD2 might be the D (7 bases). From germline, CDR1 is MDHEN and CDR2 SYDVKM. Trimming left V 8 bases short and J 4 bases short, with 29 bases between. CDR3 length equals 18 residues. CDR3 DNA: TGTGCCAGCCAGGGCCGGGGGGCCCGAGGAGAAAATATAGAGACCCAGTACTTC. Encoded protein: CASQGRGARGENIETQYF.

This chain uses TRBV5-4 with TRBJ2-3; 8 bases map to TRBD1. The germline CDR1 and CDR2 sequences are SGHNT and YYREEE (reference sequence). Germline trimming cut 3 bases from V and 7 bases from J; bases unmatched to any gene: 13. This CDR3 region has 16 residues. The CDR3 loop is CASSWGAGDRLNTQYF. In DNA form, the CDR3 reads TGTGCCAGCAGCTGGGGGGCTGGGGACAGGCTAAATACGCAGTATTTT.

CDR3 protein: CAIRSEGVSTEAFF. The CDR3 nucleotides are TGTGCCATCAGATCTGAGGGCGTTAGCACTGAAGCTTTCTTT. The chain couples TRBV10-3 to TRBJ1-1; D is unclear. The ends were cut back, 6 bases at V and 4 bases at J, with 15 bases in the middle. The germline gives CDR1 ENHRY, CDR2 SYGVKD. This CDR3 has 14 amino acids.

CDR3 protein: CSTDRVRELFF. CDR3 DNA: TGCAGTACCGACAGGGTTAGGGAGCTGTTTTTT. The rearrangement links TRBV20-1 to TRBJ2-2, with TRBD1 matching 7 bases. The trim removed 8 bases at V and 9 bases at J, leaving 6 bases unmatched. CDR1 and CDR2 (germline): DFQATT, SNEGSKA (reference sequence). The CDR3 consists of 11 residues.

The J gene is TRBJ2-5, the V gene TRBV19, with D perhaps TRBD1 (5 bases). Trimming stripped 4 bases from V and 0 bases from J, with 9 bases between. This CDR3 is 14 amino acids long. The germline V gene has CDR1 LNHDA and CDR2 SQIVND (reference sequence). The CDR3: CASSTPGYQETQYF. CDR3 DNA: TGTGCCAGTAGTACTCCAGGGTACCAAGAGACCCAGTACTTC. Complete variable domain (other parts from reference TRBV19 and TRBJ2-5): DGGITQSPKYLFRKEGQNVTLSCEQNLNHDAMYWYRQDPGQGLRLIYYSQIVNDFQKGDIAEGYSVSREKKESFPLTVTSAQKNPTAFYLCASSTPGYQETQYFGPGTRLLVL.